These 9 T cell receptor beta chains came from one sample sequenced in a study of T cell responses to AZD1222 COVID-19 vaccine. Repertoires were generated with immunoSEQ multiplex PCR, while TCRdb's copy carries only in-frame clones and drops some. The data contain over 100,000 clones, 85% to 90% of them singletons. The specimen was peripheral blood, collected on day 0 of AZD1222 vaccination. The source of these receptors is an adult in good health.

The rearrangement links TRBV5-1 to TRBJ2-1, with 12 bases identical to TRBD2. Per germline, CDR1 SGHRS and CDR2 YFSETQ. After removal of 4 bases from V and 9 bases from J, the junction contained 11 bases not matched to a gene. This CDR3 is built from 16 residues. CDR3 in amino acids: CASSQTSGGLTSEQFF. The CDR3 coding sequence is TGCGCCAGCAGCCAGACTAGCGGGGGATTAACTAGTGAGCAGTTCTTC.

This sequence joins TRBV29-1 and TRBJ2-5, with unresolved D. The germline V gene encodes CDR1 SQVTM and CDR2 ANQGSEA. The CDR3 extends over 14 amino acids. Deletions cut 1 base from V and 8 bases from J, with 17 bases between. The CDR3, as DNA: TGCAGCGTTGAAGCTGCAGCGCCTGTTGGTACCCAGTACTTC. Its translation: CSVEAAAPVGTQYF.

The chain recombines TRBV19 with TRBJ2-7, with TRBD1 identical over 7 bases. CDR1 LNHDA and CDR2 SQIVND come from the germline V gene (reference sequence). V was pared by 10 bases and J by 5 bases, with 11 bases of the junction left unmatched. The CDR3 consists of 13 residues. Written as DNA, the CDR3 is TGTGCCACCAGGGACAGTTTAACACACGAGCAGTACTTC. Its protein product is CATRDSLTHEQYF.

This clone was seen more than once but under ten times. The chain employs TRBV24-1 and TRBJ2-7; tentatively, D is TRBD1 (7 bases). This CDR3 is 16 amino acids long. CDR1 is KGHDR and CDR2 is SFDVKD in the germline V gene. Deletions cut 5 bases from V and 2 bases from J, with 18 bases between. The CDR3 spells CATSGVGGTAPYEQYF. The CDR3 nucleotides are TGTGCCACCAGTGGCGTAGGCGGGACAGCCCCCTACGAGCAGTACTTC.

The rearrangement uses TRBV2 and TRBJ1-4, with D possibly TRBD1 on 5 matching bases. This CDR3 has 15 residues. Per germline, CDR1 SNHLY and CDR2 FYNNEI. V shed 5 bases and J shed 8 bases, with 18 bases lying between them. DNA of the CDR3: TGTGCCAGCAGTCCGGGACCGAACGGGTGGGAAAAACTGTTTTTT. As protein: CASSPGPNGWEKLFF.

J is TRBJ1-6 and V is TRBV19; 7 nucleotides line up with TRBD1. Looked up from germline, CDR1 is LNHDA and CDR2 is SQIVND (reference sequence). Trimming cost V 8 bases and J 0 bases; bases outside gene matches: 13. The CDR3 consists of 18 residues. The CDR3 DNA reads TGTGCCAGTCGAGGTTGGACAGGCATAAGCTCCTATAATTCACCCCTCCACTTT. It encodes CASRGWTGISSYNSPLHF.

The chain couples TRBV27 to TRBJ1-2; TRBD1 matches at 8 bases. Germline V CDR1 and CDR2: MNHEY, SMNVEV (reference sequence). Germline trimming cut 6 bases from V and 8 bases from J; bases unmatched to any gene: 2. The CDR3 loop spans 11 amino acids. The CDR3 is CASRTGEGYTF. In DNA, the CDR3 is TGTGCCAGCAGGACAGGGGAAGGCTACACCTTC.

The chain joins TRBV28 to TRBJ1-5; TRBD1 might be the D (6 bases). The CDR3 sequence is 15 residues long. In germline, CDR1 is MDHEN, CDR2 SYDVKM. The ends were cut back, 8 bases at V and 3 bases at J, with 17 bases in the middle. The CDR3 region is CASDQGGTYNQPQHF. The CDR3 coding sequence is TGTGCCAGCGATCAAGGGGGGACGTACAATCAGCCCCAGCATTTT.

This chain connects TRBV11-2 to TRBJ1-1; a possible D gene is TRBD1 (6 bases). V was clipped by 8 bases and J by 1 base, with 14 bases between them. The CDR3 extends over 14 amino acids. Germline-derived CDR1 and CDR2 are SGHAT and FQNNGV. CDR3 sequence reads: CASLVDSQNTEAFF. CDR3 DNA: TGTGCCAGCCTAGTGGACAGTCAGAACACTGAAGCTTTCTTT.